The rows below give T cell receptor beta chains drawn from one sample of a study of identical twins. TCRdb recomputed calls from the 5' RACE reads with MiXCR, one row per CDR3 protein. The sample lists some 630,000 distinct CDR3 sequences; just over 7% were seen once. The sample also formed part of further work on yellow fever vaccine responses in identical twins.

What was sequenced was PBMCs. The receptors were sampled from a woman aged 18 to 35 in good health. CDR3s include the opening cysteine and the closing phenylalanine or tryptophan. D genes are given only for firm matches. Some rows have no size entry. The others give once, few or many, or a class for an expanded clone.

D gene: TRBD1; V gene: TRBV7-9; J gene: TRBJ2-2; clone size: few; CDR3 length: 15; CDR3 protein: CASSQTGVAAGELFF; CDR3 DNA: TGTGCCAGCAGCCAAACAGGGGTGGCTGCCGGGGAGCTGTTTTTT
D gene: -; V gene: TRBV19; J gene: TRBJ1-1; clone size: few; CDR3 length: 15; CDR3 protein: CASAPSTAMNTEAFF; CDR3 DNA: TGTGCCAGTGCGCCCTCGACGGCGATGAACACTGAAGCTTTCTTT
D gene: -; V gene: TRBV25-1; J gene: TRBJ1-1; clone size: many; CDR3 length: 13; CDR3 protein: CASSGMGRTEAFF; CDR3 DNA: TGTGCCAGCAGTGGCATGGGGCGGACTGAAGCTTTCTTT
D gene: -; V gene: TRBV3-1; J gene: TRBJ2-1; clone size: -; CDR3 length: 16; CDR3 protein: CASSPPSTSNSNEQFF; CDR3 DNA: TGTGCCAGCAGCCCTCCCTCCACTAGTAACTCCAATGAGCAGTTCTTC
D gene: TRBD2; V gene: TRBV2; J gene: TRBJ2-2; clone size: -; CDR3 length: 19; CDR3 protein: CASRYPGTSGTLNTGELFF; CDR3 DNA: TGTGCCAGCAGGTACCCCGGGACTAGCGGGACGCTGAACACCGGGGAGCTGTTTTTT
D gene: -; V gene: TRBV20-1; J gene: TRBJ2-1; clone size: few; CDR3 length: 15; CDR3 protein: CSASEAGGFYNEQFF; CDR3 DNA: TGCAGTGCTAGCGAGGCGGGCGGATTCTACAATGAGCAGTTCTTC
D gene: -; V gene: TRBV20-1; J gene: TRBJ2-3; clone size: -; CDR3 length: 15; CDR3 protein: CSALRRQLSTDTQYF; CDR3 DNA: TGCAGTGCTCTCAGGCGACAGCTTAGCACAGATACGCAGTATTTT
D gene: TRBD1; V gene: TRBV28; J gene: TRBJ2-7; clone size: many; CDR3 length: 18; CDR3 protein: CASSPRGRGRDRSYEQYF; CDR3 DNA: TGTGCCAGCAGTCCCAGGGGGCGGGGACGGGACCGCTCCTACGAGCAGTACTTC
D gene: TRBD1; V gene: TRBV23-1; J gene: TRBJ2-4; clone size: -; CDR3 length: 15; CDR3 protein: CASSHGQGPKNIQYF; CDR3 DNA: TGCGCCAGCAGCCACGGACAGGGACCCAAAAACATTCAGTACTTC
D gene: -; V gene: TRBV20-1; J gene: TRBJ2-1; clone size: -; CDR3 length: 15; CDR3 protein: CSARDGGGGWREQFF; CDR3 DNA: TGCAGTGCTAGAGATGGGGGAGGGGGCTGGCGTGAGCAGTTCTTC
D gene: TRBD2; V gene: TRBV6-5; J gene: TRBJ2-1; clone size: -; CDR3 length: 17; CDR3 protein: CASSYPGTSGSDNEQFF; CDR3 DNA: TGTGCCAGCAGTTACCCAGGGACTAGCGGGAGTGATAATGAGCAGTTCTTC
D gene: -; V gene: TRBV6-2/TRBV6-3; J gene: TRBJ1-5; clone size: many; CDR3 length: 15; CDR3 protein: CATETDSGGNQPQHF; CDR3 DNA: TGTGCCACCGAAACGGACTCCGGGGGCAATCAGCCCCAGCATTTT
D gene: -; V gene: TRBV20-1; J gene: TRBJ1-1; clone size: many; CDR3 length: 16; CDR3 protein: CSARDLRGWVNTEAFF; CDR3 DNA: TGCAGTGCTAGAGATCTTAGGGGTTGGGTGAACACTGAAGCTTTCTTT
D gene: TRBD2; V gene: TRBV4-1; J gene: TRBJ2-3; clone size: -; CDR3 length: 16; CDR3 protein: CASSSRTRDPTDTQYF; CDR3 DNA: TGCGCCAGCAGCTCTCGGACTAGAGACCCCACAGATACGCAGTATTTT
D gene: TRBD1; V gene: TRBV20-1; J gene: TRBJ2-4; clone size: -; CDR3 length: 16; CDR3 protein: CSARRGGQGAKNIQYF; CDR3 DNA: TGCAGTGCTAGGAGGGGTGGACAGGGGGCCAAAAACATTCAGTACTTC
D gene: -; V gene: TRBV28; J gene: TRBJ1-2; clone size: -; CDR3 length: 16; CDR3 protein: CASREGGGGINYGYTF; CDR3 DNA: TGTGCCAGCAGGGAAGGAGGTGGGGGAATTAACTATGGCTACACCTTC
D gene: -; V gene: TRBV5-1; J gene: TRBJ2-3; clone size: -; CDR3 length: 16; CDR3 protein: CASSFFSGQNTDTQYF; CDR3 DNA: TGCGCCAGCAGCTTCTTTTCGGGGCAAAACACAGATACGCAGTATTTT
D gene: -; V gene: TRBV10-3; J gene: TRBJ2-1; clone size: many; CDR3 length: 16; CDR3 protein: CAISEYSVVNPGEQFF; CDR3 DNA: TGTGCCATCAGTGAGTATAGTGTGGTGAATCCCGGGGAGCAGTTCTTC
D gene: -; V gene: TRBV4-1; J gene: TRBJ2-2; clone size: -; CDR3 length: 14; CDR3 protein: CASSLTHGAGELFF; CDR3 DNA: TGCGCCAGCAGCCTTACCCATGGGGCCGGGGAGCTGTTTTTT
D gene: -; V gene: TRBV27; J gene: TRBJ1-3; clone size: many; CDR3 length: 14; CDR3 protein: CARLYLSSGNTIYF; CDR3 DNA: TGTGCCAGACTCTACTTGAGCTCTGGAAACACCATATATTTT
D gene: -; V gene: TRBV29-1; J gene: TRBJ1-2; clone size: -; CDR3 length: 13; CDR3 protein: CSVDPLGSYGYTF; CDR3 DNA: TGCAGCGTCGACCCACTAGGATCTTATGGCTACACCTTC
D gene: -; V gene: TRBV3-1; J gene: TRBJ2-2; clone size: many; CDR3 length: 12; CDR3 protein: CASSQVPRELFF; CDR3 DNA: TGTGCCAGCAGCCAAGTTCCTCGGGAGCTGTTTTTT
D gene: -; V gene: TRBV7-8; J gene: TRBJ2-7; clone size: -; CDR3 length: 15; CDR3 protein: CASSPRQIEPYEQYF; CDR3 DNA: TGTGCCAGCAGCCCCAGGCAGATAGAGCCTTACGAGCAGTACTTC
D gene: TRBD2; V gene: TRBV29-1; J gene: TRBJ2-7; clone size: many; CDR3 length: 13; CDR3 protein: CSVGLAGVYEQYF; CDR3 DNA: TGCAGCGTGGGACTAGCGGGAGTCTACGAGCAGTACTTC
D gene: TRBD2; V gene: TRBV29-1; J gene: TRBJ2-3; clone size: -; CDR3 length: 15; CDR3 protein: CSVTGLAGVLDTQYF; CDR3 DNA: TGCAGCGTTACCGGACTAGCGGGAGTTTTAGATACGCAGTATTTT
D gene: TRBD1; V gene: TRBV5-1; J gene: TRBJ2-3; clone size: few; CDR3 length: 17; CDR3 protein: CASSRNTGAPSTDTQYF; CDR3 DNA: TGCGCCAGCAGTCGAAACACAGGGGCCCCCAGCACAGATACGCAGTATTTT
D gene: TRBD1; V gene: TRBV2; J gene: TRBJ2-7; clone size: few; CDR3 length: 15; CDR3 protein: CASSRTGSVSYEQYF; CDR3 DNA: TGTGCCAGCAGCCGGACAGGATCTGTCTCCTACGAGCAGTACTTC
D gene: TRBD1; V gene: TRBV20-1; J gene: TRBJ2-1; clone size: -; CDR3 length: 13; CDR3 protein: CSARPGTVNEQFF; CDR3 DNA: TGCAGTGCTAGACCCGGGACAGTCAATGAGCAGTTCTTC
D gene: -; V gene: TRBV6-5; J gene: TRBJ1-4; clone size: few; CDR3 length: 15; CDR3 protein: CASSFLAGATEKLFF; CDR3 DNA: TGTGCCAGCAGTTTTCTGGCAGGGGCTACTGAAAAACTGTTTTTT
D gene: TRBD1; V gene: TRBV5-1; J gene: TRBJ2-1; clone size: few; CDR3 length: 16; CDR3 protein: CASARTGTGGAYEQFF; CDR3 DNA: TGCGCCAGCGCTAGAACCGGGACAGGTGGGGCTTATGAGCAGTTCTTC
D gene: -; V gene: TRBV6-1; J gene: TRBJ1-1; clone size: few; CDR3 length: 14; CDR3 protein: CASSEKFRGGEAFF; CDR3 DNA: TGTGCCAGCAGTGAGAAATTCCGGGGCGGTGAAGCTTTCTTT
D gene: -; V gene: TRBV5-1; J gene: TRBJ2-4; clone size: few; CDR3 length: 22; CDR3 protein: CASSLGVDRVRDHLGAKNIQYF; CDR3 DNA: TGCGCCAGCAGCTTGGGAGTAGATCGAGTCCGGGACCATCTGGGAGCCAAAAACATTCAGTACTTC
D gene: -; V gene: TRBV5-5; J gene: TRBJ1-5; clone size: few; CDR3 length: 14; CDR3 protein: CASSQVAMDQPQHF; CDR3 DNA: TGTGCCAGCAGCCAGGTGGCTATGGATCAGCCCCAGCATTTT
D gene: -; V gene: TRBV6-1; J gene: TRBJ1-6; clone size: many; CDR3 length: 15; CDR3 protein: CASSGGSSYNSPLHF; CDR3 DNA: TGTGCCAGCAGTGGGGGGAGCTCCTATAATTCACCCCTCCACTTT
D gene: TRBD2; V gene: TRBV29-1; J gene: TRBJ2-3; clone size: many; CDR3 length: 15; CDR3 protein: CSVAAGLAKADTQYF; CDR3 DNA: TGCAGCGTTGCCGCGGGACTAGCGAAGGCAGATACGCAGTATTTT
D gene: -; V gene: TRBV7-9; J gene: TRBJ1-6; clone size: many; CDR3 length: 13; CDR3 protein: CASSLRDASPLHF; CDR3 DNA: TGTGCCAGCAGCTTAAGGGACGCTTCACCCCTCCACTTT
D gene: -; V gene: TRBV9; J gene: TRBJ1-6; clone size: -; CDR3 length: 18; CDR3 protein: CASSVAAGPSSYNSPLHF; CDR3 DNA: TGTGCCAGCAGCGTAGCTGCAGGCCCGAGCTCCTATAATTCACCCCTCCACTTT
D gene: -; V gene: TRBV20-1; J gene: TRBJ1-1; clone size: -; CDR3 length: 14; CDR3 protein: CSAREYGLNTEAFF; CDR3 DNA: TGCAGTGCTAGAGAGTATGGGCTGAACACTGAAGCTTTCTTT
D gene: TRBD2; V gene: TRBV6-5; J gene: TRBJ2-3; clone size: few; CDR3 length: 15; CDR3 protein: CASSLTSGATDTQYF; CDR3 DNA: TGTGCCAGCAGTTTGACTAGCGGGGCCACAGATACGCAGTATTTT
D gene: -; V gene: TRBV12-3/TRBV12-4; J gene: TRBJ2-2; clone size: many; CDR3 length: 14; CDR3 protein: CASSSPSNTGELFF; CDR3 DNA: TGTGCCAGCAGCTCACCCTCGAACACCGGGGAGCTGTTTTTT
D gene: -; V gene: TRBV7-9; J gene: TRBJ1-5; clone size: few; CDR3 length: 16; CDR3 protein: CASSLAAGVVNQPQHF; CDR3 DNA: TGTGCCAGCAGCTTAGCGGCGGGGGTGGTGAATCAGCCCCAGCATTTT